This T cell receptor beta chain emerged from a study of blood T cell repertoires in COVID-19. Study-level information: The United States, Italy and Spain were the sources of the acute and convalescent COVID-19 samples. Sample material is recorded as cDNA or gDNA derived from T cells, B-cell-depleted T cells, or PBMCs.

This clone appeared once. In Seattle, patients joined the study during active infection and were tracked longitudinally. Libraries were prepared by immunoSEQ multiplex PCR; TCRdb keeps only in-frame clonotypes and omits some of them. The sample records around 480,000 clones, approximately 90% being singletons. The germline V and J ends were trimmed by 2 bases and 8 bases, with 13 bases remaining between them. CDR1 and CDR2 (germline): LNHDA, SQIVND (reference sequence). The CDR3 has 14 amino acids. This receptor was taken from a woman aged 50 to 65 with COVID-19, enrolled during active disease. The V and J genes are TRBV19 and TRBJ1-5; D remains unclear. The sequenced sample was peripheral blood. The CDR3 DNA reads TGTGCCAGTAGTATATTGCAGTCCGGGGAGCCCCAGCATTTT. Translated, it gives CASSILQSGEPQHF.